These T cell receptor beta chains were read from a single sample in a study of Graves' ophthalmopathy and Graves' hyperthyroidism. TCRdb reprocessed the multiplex PCR reads with MiXCR, giving one entry per CDR3 protein. The top ten hold 26% of the sample, which has about 39,000 distinct CDR3 sequences, roughly 50% seen once. Sample: peripheral blood. Receptors originate from an adult woman with stable Graves' hyperthyroidism. Both conserved end residues are part of each CDR3. D genes are given only for firm matches. A clone size is listed for some rows: how often the clone was seen (once, few, many), or a class if it is expanded.

J,D,size,V,CDR3,DNA
TRBJ2-7,.,.,TRBV6-9,CASGGVTVYVEQYF,TGTGCCAGCGGGGGTGTAACAGTCTACGTCGAGCAGTACTTT
TRBJ2-7,TRBD2,.,TRBV15,CATSRGGGSYEQYF,TGTGCCACCAGCAGAGGGGGGGGGTCCTACGAGCAGTACTTC
TRBJ2-7,TRBD2,many,TRBV20-1,CSATGLTSGYSYEQYF,TGCAGTGCTACAGGGTTGACTAGCGGCTACTCCTACGAGCAGTACTTC
TRBJ2-5,TRBD1,.,TRBV2,CASSGQGGGETQYF,TGTGCCAGCAGCGGACAGGGAGGCGGGGAGACCCAGTACTTC
TRBJ2-5,.,many,TRBV7-2,CASSLRLTQETQYF,TGTGCCAGCAGCTTAAGACTTACCCAAGAGACCCAGTACTTC
TRBJ1-2,.,.,TRBV12-3/TRBV12-4,CASSLRGVVEGYTF,TGTGCCAGCAGTTTGAGGGGGGTTGTTGAAGGCTACACCTTC
TRBJ2-7,TRBD2,.,TRBV2,CASSGLAGVNYEQYF,TGTGCCAGCTCAGGACTAGCGGGAGTGAACTACGAGCAGTACTTC
TRBJ2-3,TRBD2,.,TRBV2,CASSERGLAGVTDTQYF,TGTGCCAGCAGTGAAAGGGGACTAGCGGGTGTTACAGATACGCAGTATTTT
TRBJ1-5,TRBD1,many,TRBV7-2,CASSPDRVQPQHF,TGTGCCAGCAGTCCTGACAGGGTACAGCCCCAGCATTTT
TRBJ1-5,.,.,TRBV2,CASSERESNQPQHF,TGTGCCAGCAGTGAACGCGAGAGCAATCAGCCCCAGCATTTT
TRBJ1-3,.,many,TRBV30,CAWIRPSGNTIYF,TGTGCCTGGATCCGTCCCTCTGGAAACACCATATATTTT
TRBJ2-7,TRBD2,.,TRBV7-4,CASSRTSGSARFYERYF,TGTGCCAGCAGCCGGACTAGCGGGAGTGCACGATTCTACGAGCGGTACTTC
TRBJ1-2,TRBD1,.,TRBV29-1,CSVVDRGRYGYTF,TGCAGCGTGGTTGACAGGGGCCGCTATGGCTACACCTTC
TRBJ2-2,TRBD2,many,TRBV27,CASTLAGAGTGELFF,TGTGCCAGCACATTAGCGGGAGCTGGGACCGGGGAGCTGTTTTTT
TRBJ1-5,.,many,TRBV28,CAIRRVGNQPQHF,TGTGCCATCCGAAGGGTAGGGAATCAGCCCCAGCATTTT
TRBJ1-1,.,.,TRBV5-6,CASSLQGGTEAFF,TGTGCCAGCAGCTTACAGGGAGGGACTGAAGCTTTCTTT
TRBJ2-5,.,.,TRBV19,CASSPNRETQYF,TGTGCCAGTAGTCCGAATAGGGAGACCCAGTACTTC
TRBJ1-2,.,once,TRBV14,CASSEMGTQPPRGCTF,TGTGCCAGCAGCGAAATGGGGACTCAGCCTCCTAGGGGCTGCACCTTC
TRBJ2-7,.,.,TRBV12-3/TRBV12-4,CASSLAPTAAYEQYF,TGTGCCAGCAGTTTAGCGCCAACGGCGGCCTACGAGCAGTACTTC
TRBJ2-7,.,.,TRBV7-9,CASSLSGSDEQYF,TGTGCCAGCAGCTTATCAGGGAGCGACGAGCAGTACTTC
TRBJ2-7,.,.,TRBV2,CASSRAPNEQYF,TGTGCCAGCAGTAGGGCCCCCAACGAGCAGTACTTC
TRBJ1-5,.,many,TRBV7-6,CASSELPGLNQPQHF,TGTGCCAGCAGCGAACTTCCGGGACTCAATCAGCCCCAGCATTTT
TRBJ1-6,TRBD1,.,TRBV7-2,CASSPGTGGGSPLHF,TGTGCCAGCAGTCCCGGGACAGGGGGTGGTTCACCCCTCCACTTT
TRBJ1-1,.,few,TRBV29-1,CGERGISTEAFF,TGCGGCGAACGGGGTATCAGCACTGAAGCTTTCTTT
TRBJ2-5,TRBD2,many,TRBV6-5,CASSYSGLAGGQETQYF,TGTGCCAGCAGTTACTCTGGACTAGCGGGGGGACAAGAGACCCAGTACTTC
TRBJ2-7,.,.,TRBV7-8,CASSLELQLSYEQYF,TGTGCCAGCAGCTTAGAATTACAGCTGTCCTACGAGCAGTACTTC
TRBJ1-2,.,.,TRBV29-1,CSVSVRAGDGYTF,TGCAGCGTGTCGGTCCGCGCAGGGGATGGCTACACCTTC
TRBJ2-2,TRBD1,once,TRBV5-1,CASSLETGFTGELFF,TGCGCCAGCAGCTTAGAGACAGGGTTCACCGGGGAGCTGTTTTTT
TRBJ2-7,.,.,TRBV7-6,CASSLGGNYEQYF,TGTGCCAGCAGCTTAGGAGGGAACTACGAGCAGTACTTC
TRBJ2-7,TRBD1,.,TRBV7-9,CASSFTGTDYEQYF,TGCGCCAGCAGCTTTACCGGGACAGACTACGAGCAGTACTTC
TRBJ1-2,TRBD1,many,TRBV3-1,CASSRRAGGYDYGYTF,TGTGCCAGCAGCCGACGGGCAGGGGGCTACGACTATGGCTACACCTTC
TRBJ1-2,.,.,TRBV7-9,CASSLDGYTF,TGTGCCAGCAGCTTGGATGGCTACACCTTC
TRBJ2-7,TRBD2,.,TRBV4-2,CASSPTAGLAGGEQYF,TGTGCCAGCAGCCCAACCGCGGGACTAGCGGGAGGCGAGCAGTACTTC
TRBJ2-3,TRBD2,.,TRBV20-1,CSADLAGVYTDTQYF,TGCAGTGCTGACCTAGCGGGAGTGTACACAGATACGCAGTATTTT
TRBJ2-5,.,many,TRBV5-1,CASSSLPGDKETQYF,TGCGCCAGCAGCTCCCTGCCCGGGGATAAAGAGACCCAGTACTTC
TRBJ1-5,.,.,TRBV7-8,CASSLELGLGQPQHF,TGTGCCAGCAGCTTAGAGTTAGGGCTTGGTCAGCCCCAGCATTTT
TRBJ2-5,TRBD2,many,TRBV5-8,CASSLVASGRPETQYF,TGTGCCAGCAGCTTGGTTGCTAGCGGGAGGCCAGAGACCCAGTACTTC
TRBJ1-6,.,.,TRBV2,CASSGLAGTSPLHF,TGTGCCAGCAGTGGTTTAGCGGGGACTTCACCCCTCCACTTT
TRBJ2-3,TRBD2,few,TRBV20-1,CSAGTSGRGVRSPDTQYF,TGCAGTGCTGGGACTAGCGGGAGAGGCGTTCGGTCCCCAGATACGCAGTATTTT
TRBJ2-5,TRBD2,.,TRBV9,CANSVGLSRETQYF,TGTGCCAACAGCGTGGGACTATCGCGGGAGACCCAGTACTTC
TRBJ1-2,TRBD1,many,TRBV2,CASSTGGAVYGYTF,TGTGCCAGCAGTACAGGGGGCGCCGTCTATGGCTACACCTTC
TRBJ2-5,TRBD2,few,TRBV6-5,CASSGLAGETQYF,TGTGCCAGCAGCGGACTAGCGGGAGAGACCCAGTACTTC
TRBJ2-7,TRBD2,.,TRBV7-9,CAPPGLAGVNYEQYF,TGTGCCCCCCCCGGACTAGCGGGAGTGAACTACGAGCAGTACTTC
TRBJ2-7,TRBD1,.,TRBV7-2,CASSRTGGNYEQYF,TGTGCCAGCAGCAGGACAGGGGGAAACTACGAGCAGTACTTC
TRBJ2-7,.,many,TRBV28,CASSAVRGTSYEQYF,TGTGCCAGCAGCGCTGTGCGGGGTACCTCCTACGAGCAGTACTTC
TRBJ2-7,TRBD2,many,TRBV9,CASTREGSSYEQYF,TGTGCCAGCACCCGGGAGGGGAGCTCCTACGAGCAGTACTTC
TRBJ2-3,TRBD1,many,TRBV5-1,CASSGTGQGVDTQYF,TGCGCCAGCAGCGGAACGGGACAGGGCGTAGATACGCAGTATTTT
TRBJ2-7,.,many,TRBV20-1,CSARTPAAVGQLYEQYF,TGCAGTGCTAGAACCCCCGCCGCCGTAGGACAGCTGTACGAGCAGTACTTC
TRBJ2-7,.,many,TRBV28,CASSLWQSSYEQYF,TGTGCCAGCAGTTTATGGCAGAGCTCCTACGAGCAGTACTTC
TRBJ2-5,TRBD2,many,TRBV20-1,CSARMPKNLAGPQETQYF,TGCAGTGCTAGGATGCCCAAGAATCTAGCGGGACCCCAAGAGACCCAGTACTTC
TRBJ2-7,.,.,TRBV15,CASSEDFILYEQYF,TGTGCCAGCAGTGAAGACTTCATACTCTACGAGCAGTACTTC
TRBJ1-4,.,few,TRBV20-1,CSAPRGVNEKLFF,TGCAGTGCCCCGAGGGGGGTGAATGAAAAACTGTTTTTT
TRBJ1-2,.,.,TRBV24-1,CATSESTGTCGYTF,TGTGCCACCAGTGAGTCTACCGGGACCTGTGGCTACACCTTC